This TCR beta chain was sequenced in a study of T cell clonality in common variable immunodeficiency. V was shortened by 1 base and J by 5 bases, with 11 bases between the two germline ends. From germline, CDR1 is SGHAT and CDR2 FQNNGV. CDR3 length equals 14 residues. A few counts support this clone. The read stops 3 residues short of the end of the CDR3; the missing end is completed from the germline J gene. Libraries were prepared by immunoSEQ multiplex PCR; TCRdb keeps only in-frame clonotypes and omits some of them. The sample contains some 52,000 clones, none of them singletons. The material sequenced was peripheral blood mononuclear cells. This sequence was found in a person aged 18 to 69 in good health. V gene TRBV11-2 combines with J gene TRBJ2-5; D not certain. The CDR3 DNA, read in part, is TGTGCCAGCAGCTTAGTTATGAGGCCGGAGACC. It encodes CASSLVMRPET. The entire CDR3 sequence reads CASSLVMRPETQYF.